The clone carrying this T cell receptor beta chain was recorded a few times. The sample belongs to a study of control samples from healthy donors and cancer patients. Measured with immunoSEQ multiplex PCR; TCRdb has only the in-frame clones, and not every one. The table has 150,000 to 200,000 clones, 91% seen once. Germline V CDR1 and CDR2: SNHLY, FYNNEI. The CDR3 loop spans 11 amino acids. The V end was cut by 2 bases, the J end by 5 bases, with 1 base between. The sample taken for sequencing was blood. V and J are TRBV2 and TRBJ2-1; no clear D. The receptor comes from a woman in her twenties or thirties in good health. CDR3 coding DNA: TGTGCCAGCAGTGAACACAATGAGCAGTTCTTC. This translates into CASSEHNEQFF.